This TCR beta chain emerged from a study of blood T cell repertoires in COVID-19. The overall study: The analysed material was cDNA or gDNA that came from T cells, B-cell-depleted T cells, or PBMCs.

V was shortened by 3 bases and J by 0 bases, with 8 bases between the two germline ends. The CDR3 contains 14 residues. Germline V CDR1 and CDR2: MNHEY, SVGAGI. As handled by the study authors: From reference gene primer amplification, estimates of nucleated cell counts were derived. TCRdb's copy holds only in-frame clones and misses some; the assay was immunoSEQ multiplex PCR. Clone size and the V and J calls come from that table; the DNA yielded D and trimming. The sample contains just under 350,000 clones, 90% to 95% of which appear only once. The sequencing sample was made of peripheral blood. The sequence came from a woman younger than 35 who had recovered from COVID-19. The V gene is TRBV6-5, the J gene TRBJ1-1; no firm D call. In DNA, the CDR3 is TGTGCCAGCAGTTATGGGAGACTGAACACTGAAGCTTTCTTT. Translated: CASSYGRLNTEAFF.